Below are 10 T cell receptor beta chains sequenced from a single sample in a study of CD8 T cells in Susac syndrome. RNA was extracted with the RNeasy kit, and a quantity of about 0.5 to 1 ug was reverse transcribed using random hexamers. Each CDR3 protein gets one entry after TCRdb re-called the immunoSEQ multiplex PCR reads with MiXCR. The data contain some 96,000 distinct CDR3 sequences, 95% of them singletons. The sequencing input was CD8+ T cells from PBMCs. The receptors shown here come from a human donor with Susac syndrome.

The rearrangement joins TRBV29-1 to TRBJ2-7; 7 nucleotides line up with TRBD2. J was trimmed by 1 base and V by 6 bases; bases with no gene match: 12. The CDR3 runs to 15 residues. Germline loops: CDR1 SQVTM, CDR2 ANQGSEA. The CDR3 is CSVLQTGGYSYEQYF. CDR3 DNA: TGCAGCGTCTTACAAACGGGAGGATATTCCTACGAGCAGTACTTC.

The chain employs TRBV5-4 and TRBJ2-2; D is perhaps TRBD1 (5 bases). Per germline, CDR1 SGHNT and CDR2 YYREEE (reference sequence). The CDR3 is 12 residues long. V was cut by 10 bases and J by 1 base, with 8 bases left in between. This CDR3 reads CAVRVNTGELFF. The CDR3 DNA reads as TGTGCCGTCAGGGTGAACACCGGGGAGCTGTTTTTT.

The chain carries TRBV6-2 or TRBV6-3 and TRBJ2-3; TRBD1 aligns across 8 bases. The CDR3 extends over 15 amino acids. Germline CDR1 reads MNHEY; CDR2 reads SVGEGT. Trimming removed 7 bases from V and 4 bases from J; junction bases left unmatched: 10. CDR3: CASTGRTGNPDTQYF. In nucleotides, the CDR3 is TGTGCCAGCACCGGACGGACAGGGAATCCAGATACGCAGTATTTT.

The chain combines TRBV6-1 with TRBJ2-7, with 8 bases identical to TRBD2. Unmatched junction bases numbered 4, after V lost 0 bases and J lost 0 bases. The CDR3 totals 16 residues. The germline CDR1 and CDR2 sequences are MNHNS and SASEGT. In DNA form, the CDR3 reads TGTGCCAGCAGTGAAGCGCACGGGACTAGCTCCTACGAGCAGTACTTC. This translates into CASSEAHGTSSYEQYF.

The chain employs TRBV20-1 and TRBJ2-7; 7 bases match TRBD2. The CDR3 covers 13 residues. With V trimmed by 4 bases and J by 0 bases, 3 bases remained unmatched. Germline V CDR1 and CDR2: DFQATT, SNEGSKA (reference sequence). CDR3: CSAIGDYSYEQYF. CDR3 nucleotides: TGCAGTGCTATCGGGGACTACTCCTACGAGCAGTACTTC.

This clonotype has just one count. The chain uses TRBV11-2 and TRBJ2-7, with D possibly matching TRBD1 (5 bases). The CDR3 has 15 residues. The V and J ends lost 2 bases and 3 bases respectively, with 14 bases between them. Germline lookup yields CDR1 SGHAT and CDR2 FQNNGV. This CDR3 reads CASSLRGITDYEQYF. CDR3 DNA: TGTGCCAGCAGCTTAAGGGGAATTACCGACTACGAGCAGTACTTC.

V is TRBV6-4 and J is TRBJ2-3; 9 nucleotides align to TRBD2. The CDR3 totals 16 residues. Germline trimming cut 2 bases from V and 1 base from J; bases unmatched to any gene: 4. The germline V gene has CDR1 MRHNA and CDR2 SNTAGT. The CDR3 protein is CASSDNGGGGTDTQYF. CDR3 nucleotide sequence: TGTGCCAGCAGTGACAACGGCGGGGGGGGCACAGATACGCAGTATTTT.

V gene TRBV24-1 combines with J gene TRBJ2-5; unclear D gene. CDR3 length: 15 residues. Germline CDR1 and CDR2: KGHDR and SFDVKD. The germline V and J ends were trimmed by 2 bases and 2 bases, with 11 bases remaining between them. Here the CDR3 reads CATSDYKQLQETQYF. For the CDR3, the DNA is TGTGCCACCAGTGATTACAAACAGCTTCAAGAGACCCAGTACTTC.

The V call is TRBV27, the J call TRBJ2-5; D may match TRBD1 or TRBD2 (5 bases each). The CDR3 consists of 14 residues. Germline CDR1 MNHEY, CDR2 SMNVEV (reference sequence). The ends were cut back, 5 bases at V and 4 bases at J, with 14 bases in the middle. CDR3 region: CASSEGTKGETQYF. The CDR3, as DNA: TGTGCCAGCAGTGAAGGGACGAAGGGAGAGACCCAGTACTTC.

As DNA, the CDR3 is TGTGCCAGCAGCCTCCCCCTCAGGGGGCGGTTAGGAGAGACCCAGTACTTC. This sequence encodes CASSLPLRGRLGETQYF. V is TRBV3-1 and J is TRBJ2-5; 8 bases are a match to TRBD1. Germline values: CDR1 LGHDT, CDR2 YNNKEL (reference sequence). The CDR3 consists of 17 residues. Trimming took 4 bases from V and 4 from J; bases not matched to a gene: 14.